These T cell receptor beta chains were read from a single sample in a study of T cells in tuberculosis. Clones were sequenced by immunoSEQ multiplex PCR, and TCRdb holds only the in-frame ones, with some missing. The sample holds about 49,000 clones; around 96% are singletons and the top ten take 1.1% to 1.5%. The material was PBMCs, obtained at tuberculosis diagnosis. Receptors were obtained from an adult with tuberculosis. Each CDR3 is given with its conserved first and last residue. A D gene is named only where the DNA matches it firmly. Not all rows give a size; the values are once, few, many and, for expanded clones, a class.

D	V	size	J	CDR3	DNA
-	TRBV9	-	TRBJ1-4	CASGGEKLFF	TGTGCCAGCGGGGGGGAAAAACTGTTTTTT
TRBD2	TRBV29-1	-	TRBJ2-7	CSVGGLAGVIYEQYF	TGCAGCGTTGGTGGGCTAGCGGGAGTAATTTACGAGCAGTACTTC
TRBD1	TRBV15	once	TRBJ1-2	CATSREAGQGVRYGYTF	TGTGCCACCAGCCGAGAGGCGGGACAGGGAGTGCGATATGGCTACACCTTC
TRBD1	TRBV6-6	-	TRBJ2-7	CASSVTGTGSHKQYF	TGTGCCAGCAGTGTGACCGGGACAGGATCCCACAAGCAGTACTTC
-	TRBV19	-	TRBJ1-1	CASSTQGLFAKAFF	TGTGCCAGTAGTACACAGGGCCTATTCGCCAAAGCTTTCTTT
-	TRBV6-5	-	TRBJ2-7	CASSRGTPISYEQYF	TGTGCCAGCAGTCGAGGGACTCCTATCTCCTACGAGCAGTACTTC
TRBD1	TRBV7-6	once	TRBJ2-2	CASSLHDRVNTGELFF	TGTGCCAGCAGCTTACACGACAGGGTGAACACCGGGGAGCTGTTTTTT
TRBD1	TRBV19	-	TRBJ2-2	CASSSGQGSGSGELFF	TGTGCCAGTAGTTCAGGACAGGGTAGTGGGTCCGGGGAGCTGTTTTTT
TRBD2	TRBV6-6	-	TRBJ2-3	CASCSGTSGRGDTQYF	TGTGCCAGCTGCTCCGGGACTAGCGGGAGAGGAGATACGCAGTATTTT
-	TRBV19	-	TRBJ2-3	CASTLANTQYF	TGTGCCAGTACCCTTGCTAATACGCAGTATTTT
-	TRBV7-9	-	TRBJ2-1	CASSFYGSYNEQFF	TGTGCCAGCAGCTTCTACGGCTCCTACAATGAGCAGTTCTTC
-	TRBV5-1	-	TRBJ1-1	CASSLVGGLYTEAFF	TGCGCCAGCAGCTTGGTGGGGGGACTGTACACTGAAGCTTTCTTT
-	TRBV27	-	TRBJ2-2	CASNPRQTGRNTGELFF	TGTGCCAGCAATCCTCGACAGACGGGTCGGAATACCGGGGAGCTGTTTTTT
-	TRBV11-2	-	TRBJ2-1	CASSLITSRHNEQFF	TGTGCCAGCAGCTTAATCACTAGCCGACACAATGAGCAGTTCTTC
TRBD1	TRBV5-1	-	TRBJ1-5	CASSLSYHPHRGFGNQPQHF	TGCGCCAGCAGCTTGTCATACCACCCCCACAGGGGATTCGGCAATCAGCCCCAGCATTTT
-	TRBV10-3	-	TRBJ2-7	CAPSSYEQYF	TGTGCCCCGAGCTCCTACGAGCAGTACTTC
-	TRBV9	-	TRBJ2-7	CASSVAQRDYEQYF	TGTGCCAGCAGCGTAGCTCAGAGGGACTACGAGCAGTACTTC
-	TRBV7-9	-	TRBJ1-1	CASSLLGVGTEAFF	TGTGCCAGCAGCTTACTAGGGGTAGGGACTGAAGCTTTCTTT
TRBD1	TRBV19	-	TRBJ2-1	CASSRDRAGINEQFF	TGTGCCAGTAGTAGGGACAGGGCGGGCATCAATGAGCAGTTCTTC
TRBD1	TRBV19	-	TRBJ2-2	CASSLKQGRTGELFF	TGTGCCAGTAGTTTGAAACAGGGGCGCACCGGGGAGCTGTTTTTT
TRBD2	TRBV11-2	-	TRBJ2-5	CASSQRLWGGETQYF	TGTGCCAGCAGCCAGAGACTCTGGGGGGGAGAGACCCAGTACTTC
TRBD2	TRBV10-3	-	TRBJ2-7	CAISDGASGYYEQYF	TGTGCCATCAGTGACGGGGCTAGCGGTTACTACGAGCAGTACTTC
TRBD1	TRBV7-9	-	TRBJ1-2	CASSLTGNLGYTF	TGTGCCAGCAGCCTGACAGGGAATCTTGGCTACACCTTC
-	TRBV9	once	TRBJ2-1	CASSVDGTGYNEQFF	TGTGCCAGCAGCGTAGACGGGACTGGATACAATGAGCAGTTCTTC
-	TRBV7-9	-	TRBJ1-3	CASSLAGTSGNTIYF	TGTGCCAGCAGCTTAGCCGGGACTTCTGGAAACACCATATATTTT
TRBD1	TRBV5-6	-	TRBJ1-5	CASSAGTGGFGQPQHF	TGTGCCAGCAGCGCCGGGACAGGGGGCTTTGGTCAGCCCCAGCATTTT
TRBD2	TRBV7-9	-	TRBJ2-1	CASSLGRLAGGRGEQFF	TGTGCCAGCAGCTTAGGTCGACTAGCGGGAGGCCGGGGTGAGCAGTTCTTC
-	TRBV5-8	-	TRBJ2-1	CASSRGWDEQFF	TGTGCCAGCAGTCGAGGGTGGGATGAGCAGTTCTTC
TRBD2	TRBV29-1	-	TRBJ2-3	CSVLTSGFYDTQYF	TGCAGCGTCCTGACTAGCGGGTTCTATGATACGCAGTATTTT
TRBD1	TRBV4-2	-	TRBJ1-2	CASSQERDRGTGGYTF	TGTGCCAGCAGCCAAGAACGGGACAGGGGGACGGGCGGCTACACCTTC
-	TRBV7-2	-	TRBJ2-7	CASRGAYEQYF	TGTGCCAGCAGAGGGGCCTACGAGCAGTACTTC
-	TRBV5-6	-	TRBJ2-7	CASSSPGAVATYEQYF	TGTGCCAGCAGCTCCCCAGGGGCTGTAGCCACCTACGAGCAGTACTTC
TRBD1	TRBV30	-	TRBJ1-2	CAWSFPGTALNYGYTF	TGTGCCTGGAGCTTCCCTGGGACAGCACTTAACTATGGCTACACCTTC
TRBD2	TRBV6-1	-	TRBJ2-1	CASTGLAYNEQFF	TGTGCCAGCACGGGACTAGCCTACAATGAGCAGTTCTTC
TRBD1	TRBV28	-	TRBJ1-2	CASRPTGGADYGYTF	TGTGCCAGCAGACCTACAGGGGGCGCGGACTATGGCTACACCTTC
-	TRBV28	-	TRBJ1-1	CASTGQVTEAFF	TGTGCCAGCACAGGCCAGGTCACTGAAGCTTTCTTT